This T cell receptor (beta chain) was recovered during a study of PD-L1 blockade in urothelial cancer (TCRdb year 2017). In the study overall: All patients started therapy around 2014 and received atezolizumab 1,200 mg intravenously every 3 weeks. About 85% of the roughly 29 patients were identified as males with urothelial cancer of bladder origin, and a prior smoking history was reported by 18 of 29 patients. Patients had an ECOG performance status of 0 or 1 and had received between 0 and 3 prior chemotherapy regimens. Blood samples were analyzed at two time points: 3 weeks after treatment start (second dose) and 6 weeks after treatment start. Blood samples gave median yields of approximately 130,000 T cells and 80,000 to 90,000 unique TCRs, along with a median clonality of about 0.084. The study was an exploratory multi-omic analysis of somatic, immune and clinical correlates of response to PD-L1 blockade with atezolizumab in urothelial cancer. Pretreatment tumor samples and matched peripheral blood, collected serially before and after atezolizumab treatment, underwent TCR sequencing. Durable clinical benefit was defined as progression-free survival longer than 6 months, and TCR features were also tested against progression-free and overall survival. In the same patients, pretreatment tumors underwent whole exome sequencing and RNA sequencing in addition to TCR sequencing. About 10 patients achieved durable clinical benefit and about 22 did not. Some 29 patients had pretreatment blood TCR-seq, about 25 had at least one posttreatment blood collection, and about 25 had tumor TCR-seq. The investigation overall reported the following: Improved progression-free and overall survival was found to be associated with pretreatment peripheral blood TCR clonality below the median. At 3 weeks after the start of treatment, tumor-associated TCR clones in peripheral blood had expanded more in patients with durable benefit (n of about 21, p = 0.022). Because the sample size was small (n ≈ 27) and many of the analyses were exploratory, the results are meant to be hypothesis-generating.

As concerns this clone: Its antigen remains undetermined. No base quality values were provided; no much bigger clone lies one nucleotide off.

The time point label corresponds to: peripheral blood 6 weeks after treatment start. A cohort of about 27 patients with locally advanced or metastatic urothelial carcinoma, treated at Memorial Sloan Kettering on a trial protocol, was included. Peripheral blood mononuclear cells were collected pretreatment and during treatment, with between 1 and 8 total time points obtained per patient. The Qiagen DNeasy Blood extraction kit was used to purify genomic DNA from total PBMCs and tumor samples. Collected pretreatment and during treatment, PBMCs were isolated and stored as previously described. Synthetic TCR analog templates were spiked into each PCR to estimate absolute template abundance from read counts. Using the immunoSEQ assay, TCRbeta CDR3 regions were amplified from genomic DNA with bias-controlled V and J gene primers. Sequencing of rearranged TCRbeta segments was done at approximately 20X coverage. The authors processed their data as follows. Sequencing errors were corrected by clustering, and CDR3s were annotated against IMGT so that V, D and J genes could be assigned. Only productive TCRbeta rearrangements were used in downstream analyses, excluding out-of-frame or stop-codon sequences. Clonality was calculated as one minus the Shannon entropy normalized by the log of the number of unique productive sequences. Clones differing between time points or between blood and tumor were identified by Fisher's exact test with Benjamini-Hochberg correction at adjusted p below 0.01. As stored in TCRdb, this immuneACCESS dataset retains in-frame rearrangements with V and J assigned. A fraction of the clones does not appear; measured against another copy, unresolved V genes explain less than half of the discrepancy, and the remainder lacks a known reason. V and J calls and clone size are those listed in that table; D and trimming were worked out from the DNA. The sample data list 95,000 to 130,000 clones, and around 88% of these were observed just once. The top ten constitute approximately 1.7% of the sample.

The receptor's source is a man aged 60 to 75 with urothelial cancer. The source material was PBMCs, sampled around atezolizumab (anti-PD-L1) treatment.

The DNA sequence follows: TGCGCCAGCACCTATAGCGGGAGAGGGGACACCGGGGAGCTGTTTTTT. It encodes CASTYSGRGDTGELFF. The V and J segments used are TRBV5-1 and TRBJ2-2, with 9 junctional bases fitting TRBD2. The CDR1 and CDR2 encoded by the germline V gene are SGHRS and YFSETQ. V and J are trimmed by 6 bases and 3 bases, and the gene matches miss 9 bases of the junction. The CDR3 measures 16 amino acids from cysteine to phenylalanine. Only CDR3 DNA is held: 48 bases, read in frame from base 1. Reference TRBV5-1 and TRBJ2-2 proteins supply the regions before and after the CDR3; the full variable domain is: KAGVTQTPRYLIKTRGQQVTLSCSPISGHRSVSWYQQTPGQGLQFLFEYFSETQRNKGNFPGRFSGRQFSNSRSEMNVSTLELGDSALYLCASTYSGRGDTGELFFGEGSRLTVL.